This record looks at one TCR beta chain sequence and its context. Its target is not known. A much larger clone lies one base from this, so it may be a read error. CDR1 is LGHDT, CDR2 YNNKEL, per germline (reference sequence). CDR3 length: 15 amino acids. The record originates from a study of regulatory T cells in long-lasting Graves disease. General study points: A limited number of samples was an acknowledged limitation.

Time point indicated: newly diagnosed GD, antithyroid drugs for less than 3 months. The TCR library was prepared using RNA isolated from PBMCs. Relying on iRepertoire HTBI primers and Arm-PCR of CDR3 regions, the team built TCR beta libraries. MiXCR, run by TCRdb on the multiplex PCR reads, gives a single entry per CDR3 protein. The top ten hold roughly 10% of the sample, which has about 450,000 distinct CDR3 sequences, about a sixth seen once. In addition, the sample was reused for a study of T cells in Graves' hyperthyroidism and ophthalmopathy. Per that study: Uncontrolled infections, other autoimmune diseases, pregnancy or lactation led to exclusion of patients. The TCR CDR3 was amplified in a first-round RT-PCR using the HTBI primer set.

This TCR was sampled from a woman in her twenties or thirties with Graves disease. The specimen comprised peripheral blood mononuclear cells (PBMCs), sampled at new diagnosis, from a patient treated with antithyroid drugs. The V call is TRBV3-1, the J call TRBJ2-2, with D possibly TRBD2 on 5 matching bases. The CDR3 coding sequence is TGTGCCAGCAGCCCAATGGAGCGTAACACCGGGGAGCTGCTTTTT. Residues: CASSPMERNTGELLF. Filled out from reference TRBV3-1 and TRBJ2-2, the complete variable domain reads DTAVSQTPKYLVTQMGNDKSIKCEQNLGHDTMYWYKQDSKKFLKIMFSYNNKELIINETVPNRFSPKSPDKAHLNLHINSLELGDSAVYFCASSPMERNTGELLFGEGSRLTVL.